The 10 T cell receptor beta chains presented below share a single source sample, sequenced in a study of blood T cells in healthy people across ages. A second about 7 to 11 cycle PCR used barcoded and J-beta primers. TCRdb ran MiXCR on the 5' RACE reads and lists one entry per CDR3 protein. The repertoire consists of about 320,000 distinct CDR3 sequences, with roughly 27% occurring once and the leading ten covering roughly 30%. Sequenced sample: blood. The receptors were sampled from a woman aged 65 to 85 in good health.

For this clonotype: One junction end does not reproduce the germline sequence, and a read error may be involved. The V gene is TRBV7-2, the J gene TRBJ1-3; D is uncertain. From germline, CDR1 is SGHTA and CDR2 FQGNSA. CDR3 length: 12 residues. The CDR3 here is CAGRASGNTIYF. The CDR3 DNA sequence: TGTGCCGGCAGAGCCTCTGGAAACACCATATATTTT.

This chain joins TRBV5-6 and TRBJ1-1; D is possibly TRBD1 (5 bases). The CDR3 consists of 13 residues. Germline V lookup: CDR1 SGHDT, CDR2 YYEEEE. V gave up 2 bases and J gave up 5 bases, with 10 bases separating them. DNA for the CDR3: TGTGCCAGCAGCTTCAGGGTAGGTACTGAAGCTTTCTTT. It is translated as CASSFRVGTEAFF.

This clonotype appeared a few times. This chain connects TRBV7-9 to TRBJ2-3; 9 bases are shared with TRBD1. V lost 5 bases and J lost 2; bases outside the gene matches: 5. The germline CDR1 and CDR2 sequences are SEHNR and FQNEAQ (reference sequence). This CDR3 spans 15 amino acids. The CDR3 coding sequence is TGTGCCAGCAGCCGGGACAGGGAAGCCACAGATACGCAGTATTTT. Amino acid sequence: CASSRDREATDTQYF.

This chain connects TRBV5-4 to TRBJ2-5; 9 bases match TRBD2. The J call may be wrong; the DNA end is better matched by TRBJ2-7. The CDR3 is 15 residues long. Germline V CDR1 and CDR2: SGHNT, YYREEE (reference sequence). This CDR3 is CASSLAWREGHEQYF. Written as DNA, the CDR3 is TGTGCCAGCAGCTTGGCCTGGCGGGAGGGCCACGAGCAGTACTTC.

This clonotype was seen a handful of times. V usage is TRBV18 and J usage is TRBJ2-2; D may be TRBD2 (5 bases). The germline gives CDR1 KGHSH, CDR2 LQKENI. V lost 2 bases and J lost 4, with 8 bases in between. This CDR3 region has 14 residues. This CDR3 is CASSPNGLTGELFF. The CDR3 DNA is TGTGCCAGCTCACCAAACGGACTCACCGGGGAGCTGTTTTTT.

This clonotype was seen only a few times. One end of the junction fails to match germline, which may point to a read error. The chain couples TRBV7-3 to TRBJ2-1, with 13 bases lining up with TRBD2. Germline CDR1 reads SGHTA; CDR2 reads FQGTGA. The CDR3 spans 20 residues. The CDR3 DNA follows: TGTGCCAGCAGCCCGAACCCAAGGACTAGCGGGAGAGGTTCCTACAATGGGCAGTTCTTC. Translation gives CASSPNPRTSGRGSYNGQFF.

J is TRBJ2-5 and V is TRBV10-3, with 9 bases matching TRBD1. V shed 7 bases and J 5 bases; nucleotides not matched to a gene: 11. Germline assignment: CDR1 ENHRY and CDR2 SYGVKD. This CDR3 has 15 residues. This CDR3 reads CAINPGTGRSETQYF. Here the CDR3 DNA reads TGTGCCATCAACCCGGGGACAGGGAGATCGGAGACCCAGTACTTC.

There are a few counts of this clonotype. CDR3 residues: CASSLEQGAREQYF. The CDR3 DNA sequence: TGCGCCAGCAGCTTGGAACAGGGGGCGCGGGAGCAGTACTTC. The chain uses TRBV5-1 and TRBJ2-7, with TRBD1 identical over 9 bases. J gave up 7 bases and V 0 bases, and 5 bases lay outside the gene matches. The CDR3 is 14 amino acids. Germline V gives CDR1 SGHRS, CDR2 YFSETQ.

In this sample, this clonotype turned up a few times. This chain connects TRBV7-9 to TRBJ2-5; TRBD1 matches 8 bases. Germline lookup yields CDR1 SEHNR and CDR2 FQNEAQ (reference sequence). J was trimmed by 6 bases and V by 11 bases; bases with no gene match: 14. CDR3 length equals 14 residues. The CDR3 loop reads CASAQQGAYKTQYF. CDR3 coding DNA: TGTGCCTCCGCGCAGCAGGGGGCATATAAGACCCAGTACTTC.

The table lists this clonotype with a few counts. The chain joins TRBV5-1 to TRBJ1-3; D remains ambiguous. The length of the CDR3 is 13 residues. Deletions cut 3 bases from V and 2 bases from J, with 6 bases between. Germline values: CDR1 SGHRS, CDR2 YFSETQ. The CDR3 here is CASSSDTGNTIYF. The CDR3 region has the DNA TGCGCCAGCAGCTCAGATACTGGAAACACCATATATTTT.